A selection of T cell receptor beta chains follows, all from one sample in a study of blood T cell repertoires in COVID-19. Profiled with immunoSEQ multiplex PCR; TCRdb holds only in-frame clones, not every one. The sample includes 80,000 to 130,000 clones, approximately 89% of them seen just once. Sequencing was done on a sample of peripheral blood. All receptors derive from a man in his fifties or sixties with acute or convalescent COVID-19. The CDR3 runs from the conserved cysteine through the conserved F or W. The D gene is left open where the match is weak. Part of the rows lack a size; the others show once, few, many or a class for expanded clones.

TRBJ2-7 | . | . | TRBV19 | TGTGCCAGTAGTATAGCGGGTGACTCCTACGAGCAGTACTTC | CASSIAGDSYEQYF
TRBJ2-2 | . | TRBD2 | TRBV27 | TGTGCCAGCAGTCCCTCCGGGGTAGCGGGTCACACCGGGGAGCTGTTTTTT | CASSPSGVAGHTGELFF
TRBJ2-5 | . | . | TRBV10-1 | TGCGCCAGCAGTGAGTTGAGAGGGACTGTAAAAGAGACCCAGTACTTC | CASSELRGTVKETQYF
TRBJ1-5 | . | . | TRBV5-4 | TGTGCCAGCAGCTTGGGTATAGGGGGTCAGCCCCAGCATTTT | CASSLGIGGQPQHF
TRBJ2-1 | . | TRBD2 | TRBV5-1 | TGCGCCAGCAGCTTGACTAGCGGGAGCTCCTACAATGAGCAGTTCTTC | CASSLTSGSSYNEQFF
TRBJ1-6 | . | TRBD1 | TRBV6-5 | TGTGCCAGCAGTTATTATTCAGGGGGCTATGGTTCACCCCTCCACTTT | CASSYYSGGYGSPLHF
TRBJ2-3 | . | . | TRBV4-1 | TGCGCCAGCAGCCAAGAAGGCAGGGGGGGCACAGATACGCAGTATTTT | CASSQEGRGGTDTQYF
TRBJ2-3 | few | . | TRBV7-8 | TGTGCCAGCAGCTTTAGTAGCGTAGATACGCAGTATTTT | CASSFSSVDTQYF
TRBJ2-1 | . | TRBD2 | TRBV19 | TGTGCCAGTAGTATAACGACTAGCGGGAGGTCCCATGAGCAGTTCTTC | CASSITTSGRSHEQFF
TRBJ2-2 | . | . | TRBV10-3 | TGTGCCATCAGTGAGACTAGCGCCAAGGGGGCCGGGGAGCTGTTTTTT | CAISETSAKGAGELFF